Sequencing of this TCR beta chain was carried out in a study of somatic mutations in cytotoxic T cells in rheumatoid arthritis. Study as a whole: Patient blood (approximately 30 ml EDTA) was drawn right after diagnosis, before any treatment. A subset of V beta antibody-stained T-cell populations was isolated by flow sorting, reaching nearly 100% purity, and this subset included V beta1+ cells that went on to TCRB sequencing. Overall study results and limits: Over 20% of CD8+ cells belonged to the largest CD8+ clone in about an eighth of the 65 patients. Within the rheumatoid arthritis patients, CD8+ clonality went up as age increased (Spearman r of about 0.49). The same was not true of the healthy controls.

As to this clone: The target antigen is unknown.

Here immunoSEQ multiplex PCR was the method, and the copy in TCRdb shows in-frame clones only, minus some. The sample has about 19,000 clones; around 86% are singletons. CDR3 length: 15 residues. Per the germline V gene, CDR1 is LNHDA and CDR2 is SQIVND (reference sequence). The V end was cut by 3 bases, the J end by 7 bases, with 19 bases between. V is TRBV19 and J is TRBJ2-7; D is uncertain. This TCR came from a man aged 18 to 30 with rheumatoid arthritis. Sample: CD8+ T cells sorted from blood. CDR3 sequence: CASSIFGTGSEEQYF. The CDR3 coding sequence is TGTGCCAGTAGTATCTTTGGCACGGGCTCGGAAGAGCAGTACTTC.